This T cell receptor beta chain originates from a study of T-cell reconstitution after alpha-beta-depleted transplantation in children. This clonotype was seen a few times. Preparation of the TCRbeta library involved a method that used unique molecular identifiers. Each CDR3 protein gets one entry after TCRdb re-called the PCR reads with MiXCR. The sample consists of 450,000 to 600,000 distinct CDR3 sequences, approximately 29% of them appearing once. After removal of 4 bases from V and 2 bases from J, the junction contained 6 bases not matched to a gene. CDR3 size: 15 residues. Per germline, CDR1 SGHRS and CDR2 YFSETQ.

The receptor's source is a human donor who donated a stem cell graft to a child with aplastic anemia. Sequencing was performed on PBMCs from the stem cell graft donor, taken from the stem cell graft. The J gene is TRBJ2-4, the V gene TRBV5-1; 7 positions match TRBD2. In DNA form, the CDR3 reads TGCGCCAGCAGCCTTCAAGCGGGAACCAAAAACATTCAGTACTTC. Translating it yields CASSLQAGTKNIQYF.